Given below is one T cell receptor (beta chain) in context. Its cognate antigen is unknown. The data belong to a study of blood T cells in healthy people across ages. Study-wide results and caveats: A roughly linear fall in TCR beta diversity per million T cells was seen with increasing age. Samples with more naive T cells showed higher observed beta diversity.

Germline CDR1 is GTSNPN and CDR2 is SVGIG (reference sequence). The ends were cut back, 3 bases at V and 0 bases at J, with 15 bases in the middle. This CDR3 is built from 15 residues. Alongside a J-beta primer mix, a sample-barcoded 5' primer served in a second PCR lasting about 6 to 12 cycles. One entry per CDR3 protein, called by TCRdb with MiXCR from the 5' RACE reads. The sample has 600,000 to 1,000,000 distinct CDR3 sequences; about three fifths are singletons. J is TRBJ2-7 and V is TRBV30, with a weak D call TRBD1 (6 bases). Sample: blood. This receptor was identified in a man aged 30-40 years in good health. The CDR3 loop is CAWSRPDRSSYEQYF. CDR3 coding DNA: TGTGCCTGGAGCCGACCCGACAGGAGCTCCTACGAGCAGTACTTC. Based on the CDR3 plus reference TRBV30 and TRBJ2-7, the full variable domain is SQTIHQWPATLVQPVGSPLSLECTVEGTSNPNLYWYRQAAGRGLQLLFYSVGIGQISSEVPQNLSASRPQDRQFILSSKKLLLSDSGFYLCAWSRPDRSSYEQYFGPGTRLTVT.